Sequencing of this TCR beta chain was carried out in a study of T cells after yellow fever vaccination. Study-level findings and limits: The booster saw the reappearance of most primary-vaccination clones (approximately 97% CD4, almost 90% CD8). A minor fraction of clonotypes spanned both CD4 and CD8 compartments. Repertoires sorted by FACS could include abundant clonotypes that are contaminants from the bulk population. Peaking faster, on day 5 versus 15, the secondary response was nonetheless weaker.

TCRdb reprocessed the 5' RACE reads with MiXCR, giving one entry per CDR3 protein. The sample holds 300,000 to 400,000 distinct CDR3 sequences, roughly 8.6% seen once. Germline assignment: CDR1 DFQATT and CDR2 SNEGSKA (reference sequence). CDR3 length: 12 residues. The V segment lost 5 bases and the J segment 7 bases; nucleotides outside the gene matches: 7. A word on this clonotype: Its antigen remains unidentified.

This clonotype was obtained from a man aged 18 to 35 who received the YFV17D yellow fever vaccine. Sample: PBMCs, taken more than 35 days after the first yellow fever vaccination. The chain links TRBV20-1 to TRBJ1-1, with 7 nucleotides matching TRBD1. CDR3 nucleotides: TGCAGTGCTGGCCTGACAGGGTATGAAGCTTTCTTT. Translation: CSAGLTGYEAFF.